This T cell receptor (beta chain) was found in a study of blood T cell repertoires in COVID-19 (dated by TCRdb to about 2020). Study-level background: The collaborator samples originated in the United States, Italy and Spain and spanned the acute and convalescent phases of COVID-19. The material from the prospective study consisted of cDNA or gDNA derived from T cells, B-cell-depleted T cells, or PBMCs. Subjects who had been exposed to COVID-19, were actively infected with it, or had recovered from it provided the deeply sampled blood TCRbeta repertoires that made up the dataset. The repertoires were released in a freely available public database meant as a resource for research on the immune response to SARS-CoV-2. The samples were drawn from the first 160 participants of the ongoing ImmuneRACE study and from 1,200 or so subjects provided by 6 global collaborators. The sample metadata nearly always contained a de-identified subject ID, COVID-19 status, age in years and sex. HLA class I and class II types, where available, came from metadata supplied by the sample provider rather than from assay-based typing.

With respect to this clone: No cognate antigen has been identified for it. It has no much larger one-base neighbor in the sample; base qualities were not kept.

V drops 0 bases and J drops 6 bases, leaving 12 bases in between. Including the terminal cysteine and phenylalanine, the CDR3 comprises 15 residues. The DNA shown is the 45-base CDR3, in frame from base 1. CDR1 SGHRS and CDR2 YFSETQ were looked up in the germline V gene. Whole blood was collected in K2EDTA tubes by collaborating institutions according to the institutions' own protocols. For TCRbeta analysis, collaborators shipped samples as frozen whole blood, isolated PBMCs, or DNA extracted from either of those sample types. TCRbeta CDR3 regions were amplified from genomic DNA by means of the immunoSEQ Assay, a bias-controlled multiplex PCR. On the study's bioinformatics: The number of nucleated cells in each sample was estimated by amplification of reference gene primers within the assay. To quantify the absolute abundance of each unique TCRbeta CDR3 rearrangement, sequence reads were collapsed and filtered. For each sample, productive Simpson clonality was calculated by taking the square root of Simpson's diversity index across productive rearrangements. TCRdb carries this immuneACCESS record with in-frame sequences only. Its versions omit some clonotypes, under half of them owing to an unresolved V gene in the studies checked, with the rest unexplained. The V and J calls and clone size were taken over from that table, and D and trimming were inferred from the DNA. Recorded for this sample are over 120,000 clones; about 91% of them occurred a single time. Of the sample, around 0.91% falls within the top ten clones.

On the study overall, not on this receptor specifically: How much clinical and demographic metadata was included differed by source and by participant, and the metadata was provided uncurated.

This sequence uses TRBV5-1 and TRBJ2-2; the D segment could be TRBD2, given 5 matching bases. Material for sequencing was peripheral blood. The origin of this receptor is a woman aged 45-60 years with acute or convalescent COVID-19. The CDR3 protein: CASSLDGSQPGELFF. The sequenced DNA is TGCGCCAGCAGCTTGGATGGGAGCCAGCCCGGGGAGCTGTTTTTT.